What follows describes a single T cell receptor beta chain. The data belong to a study of blood T cell repertoires in COVID-19. In the study overall: Acute and convalescent COVID-19 samples came from the United States, Italy and Spain. In each case, the material was cDNA or gDNA derived from T cells, B-cell-depleted T cells, or PBMCs.

Source study methods: How many nucleated cells were present was estimated from reference gene primer amplification. TCRdb's table, derived via immunoSEQ multiplex PCR, lists solely in-frame clones and lacks some. V and J calls and clone size are copied from that table; D and trimming were computed from the DNA. The repertoire holds about 88,000 clones, more than 75% seen once, with about 14% in the top ten. The receptor was isolated from a woman aged 70 to 79 with acute or convalescent COVID-19. Sequenced: peripheral blood.

CDR3 in DNA: TGTGCCAGCAGCGTAGCCCTCACCGGGGAGCTGTTTTTT. Translating it yields CASSVALTGELFF. This chain uses TRBV9 with TRBJ2-2, with D unclear. This CDR3 contains 13 residues. V dropped 0 bases and J dropped 4 bases, with 4 bases sitting between them. CDR1 and CDR2 from the germline V gene are SGDLS and YYNGEE.